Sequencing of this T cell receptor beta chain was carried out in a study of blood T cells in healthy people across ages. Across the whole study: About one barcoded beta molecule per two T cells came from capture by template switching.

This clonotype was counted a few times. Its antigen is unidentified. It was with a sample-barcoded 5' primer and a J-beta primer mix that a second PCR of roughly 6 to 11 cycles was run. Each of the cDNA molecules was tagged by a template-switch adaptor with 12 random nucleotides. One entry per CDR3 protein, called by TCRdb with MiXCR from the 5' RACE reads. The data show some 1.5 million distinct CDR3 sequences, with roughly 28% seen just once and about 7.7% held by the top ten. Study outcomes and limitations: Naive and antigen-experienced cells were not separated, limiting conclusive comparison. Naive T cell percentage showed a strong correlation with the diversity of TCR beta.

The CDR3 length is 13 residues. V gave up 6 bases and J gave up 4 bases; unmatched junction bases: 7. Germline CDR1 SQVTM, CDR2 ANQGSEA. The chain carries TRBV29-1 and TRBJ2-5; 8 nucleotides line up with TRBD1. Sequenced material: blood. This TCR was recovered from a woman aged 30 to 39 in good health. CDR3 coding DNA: TGCAGCGTCGACGACAGGGGAGGAGAGACCCAGTACTTC. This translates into CSVDDRGGETQYF.